Listed here are 26 T cell receptor beta chains from one sample, sequenced in a study of T and B cells in COVID-19 patients. BIOMED2 TRB-A/B primer pools were used in multiplex TRB PCR. TCRdb re-called the multiplex PCR reads through MiXCR, storing one row per CDR3 protein. The table shows around 7,500 distinct CDR3 sequences, with 35% to 45% occurring only once. Each TRB amplification used roughly 230-550 ng of genomic DNA from blood. Sequencing was carried out using blood. These receptor sequences come from a human donor who had recovered from COVID-19.

This clonotype qualifies as medium-sized. The V call is TRBV18, the J call TRBJ2-6; D possibly matches TRBD1 or TRBD2 (5 bases each). The germline CDR1 and CDR2 sequences are KGHSH and LQKENI. Trimming took 3 bases from V and 0 from J, leaving 12 bases between them. CDR3 length equals 17 residues. The CDR3 sequence: CASSPLGDGSGANVLTF. The CDR3 DNA reads as TGTGCCAGCTCACCTCTAGGGGACGGCTCTGGGGCCAACGTCCTGACTTTC.

This clonotype was seen only a few times. J is TRBJ2-7 and V is TRBV27; D may be TRBD1 (5 bases). The CDR3 runs to 14 residues. Trimming took 2 bases from V and 0 from J, leaving 8 bases between them. Germline loops: CDR1 MNHEY, CDR2 SMNVEV (reference sequence). CDR3 sequence (DNA): TGTGCCAGCAGTTTAGGAAGGGGCTCCTACGAGCAGTACTTC. Its protein is CASSLGRGSYEQYF.

This clonotype occurred once. The chain is built from TRBV11-1 and TRBJ2-1; 15 nucleotides line up with TRBD2. The V and J ends lost 4 bases and 4 bases, in that order; junction bases with no gene match: 11. The CDR3 contains 19 residues. Germline assignment: CDR1 SGHAT and CDR2 FQDESV (reference sequence). CDR3: CASSSRLRTSGGAYNEQFF. The CDR3 nucleotides are TGTGCCAGCAGCTCCCGGTTGAGGACTAGCGGGGGGGCGTACAATGAGCAGTTCTTC.

J is TRBJ1-4 and V is TRBV28; D is uncertain. The CDR3 length is 14 residues. The V and J ends lost 6 bases and 5 bases respectively, with 13 bases between them. From germline, CDR1 is MDHEN and CDR2 SYDVKM. CDR3 loop: CASSPVGFNEKLFF. For the CDR3, the DNA is TGTGCCAGCAGCCCCGTCGGGTTCAATGAAAAACTGTTTTTT.

J is TRBJ2-6 and V is TRBV12-3 or TRBV12-4; perhaps TRBD1 as D (5 bases). The length of the CDR3 is 15 residues. The V end was cut by 2 bases, the J end by 0 bases, with 5 bases between. CDR3 residues: CASSLTGSGANVLTF. The CDR3 bases are TGTGCCAGCAGTTTAACAGGCTCTGGGGCCAACGTCCTGACTTTC.

Points on this clonotype: The junction shows a germline mismatch at one end, possibly a read error. This chain uses TRBV5-6 with TRBJ2-2, with D possibly being TRBD2 (5 bases). Germline V lookup: CDR1 SGHDT, CDR2 YYEEEE. CDR3 length: 17 amino acids. In nucleotides, the CDR3 is TGTGCCGGCAGCGGCCCACCAGGTCCTTCGAACACCGGGGAGCTGTTTTTT. Protein: CAGSGPPGPSNTGELFF.

The gene calls are TRBV6-5 and TRBJ1-3; no clear D gene. Germline CDR1 reads MNHEY; CDR2 reads SVGAGI. The CDR3 is made up of 13 amino acids. The ends were cut back, 2 bases at V and 3 bases at J, with 5 bases in the middle. The CDR3, as DNA: TGTGCCAGCAGTTACAGTTTTGGAAACACCATATATTTT. Translation gives CASSYSFGNTIYF.

V and J are TRBV6-5 and TRBJ2-6, with no clear D. This CDR3 is built from 13 residues. The germline V gene encodes CDR1 MNHEY and CDR2 SVGAGI. V was pared by 8 bases and J by 0 bases, with 5 bases between. CDR3 nucleotides: TGTGCCAGCCGCTACTCTGGGGCCAACGTCCTGACTTTC. Amino acids: CASRYSGANVLTF.

This clonotype was observed a few times. The rearrangement joins TRBV27 to TRBJ2-2; D not certain. The CDR3 length is 13 residues. CDR1 and CDR2 from the germline V gene are MNHEY and SMNVEV (reference sequence). V was shortened by 5 bases and J by 2 bases, with 6 bases between the two germline ends. CDR3 nucleotide sequence: TGTGCCAGCAGTCCTCAAAACACCGGGGAGCTGTTTTTT. Translated, it gives CASSPQNTGELFF.

The genes are TRBV6-5 and TRBJ2-1; D is perhaps TRBD2 (5 bases). The V and J ends lost 2 bases and 9 bases respectively, with 11 bases between them. CDR1 MNHEY and CDR2 SVGAGI come from the germline V gene. The CDR3 is made up of 13 amino acids. The CDR3 loop is CASSYRGLGEQFF. The CDR3 region has the DNA TGTGCCAGCAGTTACCGGGGATTGGGTGAGCAGTTCTTC.

The genes are TRBV18 and TRBJ2-2; no firm D call. V was cut by 1 base and J by 4 bases, with 4 bases left in between. Germline V gene sequence: CDR1 KGHSH, CDR2 LQKENI. The CDR3 sequence is 13 residues long. The CDR3 spells CASSPQATGELFF. CDR3 DNA: TGTGCCAGCTCACCACAGGCCACCGGGGAGCTGTTTTTT.

The chain carries TRBV28 and TRBJ2-7; 10 nucleotides line up with TRBD2. The CDR3 runs to 15 residues. V dropped 5 bases and J dropped 5; count of bases not matched to a gene: 9. Germline values: CDR1 MDHEN, CDR2 SYDVKM. CDR3: CASSTLSGGGDEQYF. The CDR3 bases are TGTGCCAGCAGTACCCTAAGCGGGGGGGGCGACGAGCAGTACTTC.

This chain joins TRBV6-5 and TRBJ1-6; 9 bases match TRBD1. With V trimmed by 0 bases and J by 0 bases, 6 bases remained unmatched. Germline V gene lookup returns CDR1 MNHEY and CDR2 SVGAGI. This CDR3 has 19 residues. The CDR3 here is CASSYSGQGTGSYNSPLHF. In DNA form, the CDR3 reads TGTGCCAGCAGTTACTCGGGACAGGGTACGGGCTCCTATAATTCACCCCTCCACTTT.

This clonotype is labeled medium-sized. The rearrangement joins TRBV19 to TRBJ2-1, with 7 nucleotides matching TRBD1. The CDR3 is made up of 15 amino acids. With V trimmed by 7 bases and J by 2 bases, 8 bases remained unmatched. Germline assignment: CDR1 LNHDA and CDR2 SQIVND (reference sequence). Written as DNA, the CDR3 is TGTGCCAGTAACCCCCCGGACAGGCCCTACAATGAGCAGTTCTTC. Amino acids: CASNPPDRPYNEQFF.

The chain links TRBV10-1 to TRBJ2-2; D ambiguous. The germline V gene has CDR1 WNHNN and CDR2 SYGVQD (reference sequence). The CDR3 spans 14 residues. V lost 7 bases, J lost 0 bases, and 9 bases lay in between. CDR3 nucleotide sequence: TGCGCCAGCACACACTTGTCGAACACCGGGGAGCTGTTTTTT. Its translation is CASTHLSNTGELFF.

This clonotype has more than one count but fewer than ten. The rearrangement links TRBV19 to TRBJ2-5; 10 bases fit TRBD2. V lost 5 bases, J lost 3 bases, and 15 bases stayed unmatched. Germline V lookup: CDR1 LNHDA, CDR2 SQIVND (reference sequence). The CDR3 has 18 amino acids. CDR3 loop: CASSPLRRTSGRKETQYF. In DNA, the CDR3 is TGTGCCAGTAGTCCTCTGAGACGGACTAGCGGTAGAAAAGAGACCCAGTACTTC.

By frequency in the sample, this clonotype is medium-sized. The J gene is TRBJ2-3, the V gene TRBV19; a possible D gene is TRBD2 (5 bases). Trimming shortened V by 7 bases and J by 4 bases, and 18 bases separated the two germline ends. CDR3 length: 15 amino acids. Germline values: CDR1 LNHDA, CDR2 SQIVND (reference sequence). CDR3 amino acids: CASTPSDKEADTQYF. The CDR3 nucleotides read TGTGCCAGTACTCCATCAGACAAGGAGGCAGATACGCAGTATTTT.

This clonotype was counted only a few times. The chain links TRBV6-5 to TRBJ2-1, with D tentatively TRBD1 or TRBD2 (5 bases each). TRBJ2-7 matches the DNA end more closely, so the J call is doubtful. The CDR3 consists of 14 residues. Germline V lookup: CDR1 MNHEY, CDR2 SVGAGI. The CDR3 reads CASGPGTVMYEQYF. CDR3 nucleotide sequence: TGTGCCAGCGGTCCCGGGACGGTAATGTACGAGCAGTACTTC.

This chain connects TRBV6-1 to TRBJ2-1; 12 positions match TRBD2. The CDR3 length is 17 residues. CDR1 and CDR2 from the germline V gene are MNHNS and SASEGT. Trimming removed 6 bases from V and 7 bases from J; junction bases left unmatched: 13. The CDR3 bases are TGTGCCAGCAGCCTAACTCGACTAGCGGGGGTCGGAAATGAGCAGTTCTTC. It specifies CASSLTRLAGVGNEQFF.

The V call is TRBV27, the J call TRBJ2-7; 8 nucleotides align to TRBD2. The CDR3 consists of 13 residues. From germline, CDR1 is MNHEY and CDR2 SMNVEV (reference sequence). Trimming cost V 3 bases and J 7 bases; bases outside gene matches: 5. In nucleotides, the CDR3 is TGTGCCAGCAGTTTCAGCGGGGGAGAGGAGCAGTACGTC. Protein: CASSFSGGEEQYV.

The chain employs TRBV18 and TRBJ1-4; 7 nucleotides match TRBD1. The CDR3 is 15 residues long. Germline assignment: CDR1 KGHSH and CDR2 LQKENI. The V segment lost 3 bases and the J segment 1 base; nucleotides outside the gene matches: 2. The chain's CDR3 is CASSPGTVTNEKLFF. In DNA, the CDR3 is TGTGCCAGCTCACCGGGGACAGTAACTAATGAAAAACTGTTTTTT.

By share of the sample, this clonotype is medium-sized. This chain connects TRBV19 to TRBJ2-3; weak D call: TRBD2 (6 bases). Germline values: CDR1 LNHDA, CDR2 SQIVND (reference sequence). V lost 3 bases to trimming and J lost 5 bases, with 15 bases between them. The CDR3 is made up of 15 amino acids. CDR3 region: CASSMEGSMGDTQYF. The DNA for the CDR3 is TGTGCCAGTAGTATGGAGGGATCGATGGGAGATACGCAGTATTTT.

This clonotype showed up just a few times. The V gene is TRBV19, the J gene TRBJ1-6; no firm D call. Looked up from germline, CDR1 is LNHDA and CDR2 is SQIVND (reference sequence). V was shortened by 4 bases and J by 4 bases, with 11 bases between the two germline ends. CDR3 size: 15 residues. The CDR3 loop reads CASSSDAGYNSPLHF. The CDR3 bases are TGTGCCAGTAGTAGTGATGCGGGGTATAATTCACCCCTCCACTTT.

The CDR3 DNA reads TGCGCCAGCAGCGGAATGGACATCTTGCCGAACACCGGGGAGCTGTTTTTT. This translates into CASSGMDILPNTGELFF. This chain connects TRBV5-1 to TRBJ2-2; tentative D call: TRBD1 (5 bases). This CDR3 has 17 residues. The V gene's germline CDR1 is SGHRS and CDR2 YFSETQ. V dropped 4 bases and J dropped 0 bases, with 16 bases sitting between them.

This clonotype was found a few times. In nucleotides, the CDR3 is TGTGCCATCGGTCTACAGGGGATCAACAATGAGCAGTTCTTC. It translates to CAIGLQGINNEQFF. The chain recombines TRBV10-3 with TRBJ2-1, with 7 bases aligning to TRBD1. CDR3 length: 14 residues. V shed 8 bases and J 5 bases; nucleotides not matched to a gene: 9. Germline V CDR1 and CDR2: ENHRY, SYGVKD.

The chain couples TRBV6-4 to TRBJ2-1; 7 bases match TRBD1. Germline V gene sequence: CDR1 MRHNA, CDR2 SNTAGT. V gave up 2 bases and J gave up 6 bases; unmatched junction bases: 4. This CDR3 is built from 14 residues. The CDR3 loop is CASSDGYRGNEQFF. The CDR3 DNA sequence: TGTGCCAGCAGTGACGGATACAGGGGCAATGAGCAGTTCTTC.